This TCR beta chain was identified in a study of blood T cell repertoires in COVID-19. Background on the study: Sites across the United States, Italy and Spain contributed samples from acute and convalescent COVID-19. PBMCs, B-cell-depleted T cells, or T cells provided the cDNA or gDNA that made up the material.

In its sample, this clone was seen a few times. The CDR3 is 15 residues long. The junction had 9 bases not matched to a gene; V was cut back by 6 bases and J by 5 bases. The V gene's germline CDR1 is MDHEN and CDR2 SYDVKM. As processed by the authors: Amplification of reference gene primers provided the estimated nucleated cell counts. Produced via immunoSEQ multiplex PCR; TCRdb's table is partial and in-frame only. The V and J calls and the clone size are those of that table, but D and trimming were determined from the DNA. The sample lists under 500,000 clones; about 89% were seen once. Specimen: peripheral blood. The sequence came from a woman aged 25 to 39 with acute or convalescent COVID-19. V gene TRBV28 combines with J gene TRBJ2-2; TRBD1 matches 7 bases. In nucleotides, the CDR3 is TGTGCCAGCAGGAGGGGACAGTTGAGTACCGGGGAGCTGTTTTTT. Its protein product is CASRRGQLSTGELFF. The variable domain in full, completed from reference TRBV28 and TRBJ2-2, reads DVKVTQSSRYLVKRTGEKVFLECVQDMDHENMFWYRQDPGLGLRLIYFSYDVKMKEKGDIPEGYSVSREKKERFSLILESASTNQTSMYLCASRRGQLSTGELFFGEGSRLTVL.